One and the same sample provided the 4 T cell receptor beta chains below, sequenced in a study of shared clonotypes between healthy human individuals. Repertoires were generated with immunoSEQ multiplex PCR, while TCRdb's copy carries only in-frame clones and drops some. Of about 2 million clones listed, about 95% were seen once; the top ten hold 0.9% to 1.5%. Naive CD8 cells, CD45RO-negative and positively selected for CCR7, excluded terminally differentiated effector memory CD45RA+ cells. The specimen was naive CD8+ T cells sorted from blood. All receptors come from a man between 18 and 29 years old in good health.

The rearrangement joins TRBV28 to TRBJ1-1, with a weak D call TRBD1 (5 bases). The CDR3 spans 14 residues. Trimming shortened V by 7 bases and J by 0 bases, and 12 bases separated the two germline ends. CDR1 is MDHEN and CDR2 is SYDVKM in the germline V gene. In DNA form, the CDR3 reads TGTGCCAGCACGTCAGGGTCTATGAACACTGAAGCTTTCTTT. This sequence encodes CASTSGSMNTEAFF.

The chain employs TRBV19 and TRBJ2-3; no reliable D call. V dropped 4 bases and J dropped 2 bases, with 10 bases sitting between them. Germline V gene data show CDR1 as LNHDA and CDR2 as SQIVND (reference sequence). The CDR3 spans 14 residues. CDR3 sequence: CASSTLDHTDTQYF. CDR3 nucleotide sequence: TGTGCCAGTAGTACCCTTGACCACACAGATACGCAGTATTTT.

About this clone itself: In the same sample, other DNA sequences code for this CDR3. The CDR3 loop is CASSLRGGSYEQYF. In nucleotides, the CDR3 is TGTGCCAGCAGCCTCAGGGGGGGATCCTACGAGCAGTACTTC. This sequence joins TRBV27 and TRBJ2-7; D is possibly TRBD1 or TRBD2 (7 bases each). The CDR3 has 14 amino acids. Germline CDR1 MNHEY, CDR2 SMNVEV (reference sequence). V lost 6 bases and J lost 1, with 13 bases in between.

CDR3 loop: CASSIDGGSNQPQHF. The CDR3 DNA follows: TGTGCCAGTAGTATAGACGGGGGGAGCAATCAGCCCCAGCATTTT. This chain links TRBV19 with TRBJ1-5; D might be TRBD1 (5 bases). Between the trimmed V and J ends, which lost 0 bases and 1 base, there was a span of 7 bases. This CDR3 has 15 residues. Germline CDR1 and CDR2: LNHDA and SQIVND (reference sequence). Full variable domain (missing parts from reference TRBV19 and TRBJ1-5): DGGITQSPKYLFRKEGQNVTLSCEQNLNHDAMYWYRQDPGQGLRLIYYSQIVNDFQKGDIAEGYSVSREKKESFPLTVTSAQKNPTAFYLCASSIDGGSNQPQHFGDGTRLSIL.